The clone carrying this TCR beta chain appeared many times. TCRdb reprocessed the 5' RACE reads via MiXCR and lists one record per CDR3 protein. The sample gives about 130,000 distinct CDR3 sequences, about 6.4% of which show up once; 12% is in the top ten. The sample comes from a study of CD8 T cells in ankylosing spondylitis. The V and J ends lost 0 bases and 0 bases, in that order; junction bases with no gene match: 5. CDR1 is SGHRS, CDR2 YFSETQ, per germline. There are 16 residues in the CDR3. V is TRBV5-1 and J is TRBJ2-5; 7 bases align to TRBD2. This clonotype originated in a male donor with ankylosing spondylitis or in good health (not recorded which). What was sequenced was blood, either unsorted or a sorted T cell fraction (not recorded which). DNA for the CDR3: TGCGCCAGCAGCTTGGGTTCTAGCGGACACCAAGAGACCCAGTACTTC. As protein: CASSLGSSGHQETQYF.